The entry below gives a single T cell receptor (beta chain) sequence along with its context. Its antigen is unidentified. The entry originates in a study of cytomegalovirus exposure and HLA in healthy donors. The CDR3 has 12 amino acids. Germline CDR1 is GTSNPN and CDR2 is SVGIG (reference sequence). Between the trimmed V and J ends, which lost 1 base and 5 bases, there was a span of 8 bases. 13 Jbeta primers and 60 Vbeta primers were used for the PCR. Clones were sequenced by immunoSEQ multiplex PCR, and TCRdb holds only the in-frame ones, with some missing. The table has fewer than 150,000 clones, more than 60% seen once. Findings of the study overall: An analysis was carried out later, and it reportedly showed fewer N-insertions in an Asian-associated ancestry cluster than the approximately 670-donor mean. Later analysis identified a missense DCLRE1C variant that was linked to TCR beta V- and J-gene trimming. Per a later analysis, fewer than 20,000 TCR beta sequences showed association with HLA alleles at 0.05 false discovery rate. Accounts indicate the classifier identified cytomegalovirus status with strong specificity and sensitivity.

The sequencing sample was made of PBMCs. This receptor was obtained from a woman aged 40 to 50 in good health and CMV-seropositive. The rearrangement uses TRBV30 and TRBJ2-5; tentatively, D is TRBD2 (6 bases). The CDR3 region is CAWSEGRETQYF. The DNA for the CDR3 is TGTGCCTGGAGTGAAGGGAGGGAGACCCAGTACTTC.